The clone carrying this T cell receptor beta chain was picked up one time. Its antigen is currently unknown. Each cell subset's genomic DNA was divided evenly among several immunoSEQ plates. Original handling: ImmunoSEQ only sent back junction sequences with no quality scores, so filtering was done differently. Clones were read by immunoSEQ multiplex PCR, and TCRdb kept only the in-frame ones, dropping some. The D gene and trimming were derived from the DNA, and the V and J assignments and clone size from that table. The table shows 330,000 or so clones, with about 70% occurring only once. The data belong to a study of shared clonotypes between healthy human individuals. The germline CDR1 and CDR2 sequences are MGHDK and SYGVNS. The length of the CDR3 is 14 residues. Between the trimmed V and J ends, which lost 2 bases and 8 bases, there was a span of 15 bases. General study results and limits: The study found lower generation probabilities in non-shared clonotypes than in those shared by all four donors.

Specimen: memory CD4+ T cells sorted from blood. Subset described: CD45RA-negative fraction. The sequence was obtained from a man younger than 40 in good health. V gene TRBV25-1 combines with J gene TRBJ1-2; weak D call: TRBD1 (6 bases). CDR3 nucleotide sequence: TGTGCCAGCAGTGAACAAGCAGGGGCTCGAGGCTACACCTTC. Protein sequence: CASSEQAGARGYTF.